The rows below give T cell receptor beta chains drawn from one sample of a study of PD-1 blockade in classical Hodgkin lymphoma. Generated by immunoSEQ multiplex PCR, the TCRdb table keeps only in-frame clones and is missing some. The table lists around 25,000 clones, approximately 80% of them singletons. Here the sequenced sample was peripheral blood mononuclear cells (PBMCs), taken at baseline. These receptors all come from a human donor with classical Hodgkin lymphoma. Both conserved end residues are part of each CDR3. A D gene is named only where the DNA matches it firmly. The listing skips clone size in some rows; elsewhere it reads once, few, many or a size class.

cdr3_length	clone_size	v_call	j_call	d_call	cdr3_nt	cdr3_aa
14	few	TRBV10-2	TRBJ1-6	.	TGCGCCAGCAGTGAGCGTGTAACAAATTCACCCCTCCACTTT	CASSERVTNSPLHF
16	few	TRBV5-4	TRBJ1-6	TRBD1	TGTGCCAGCAGCGCGGGACAGCAAAGTTATAATTCACCCCTCCACTTT	CASSAGQQSYNSPLHF
15	.	TRBV4-3	TRBJ2-7	TRBD1	TGCGCCAGCAGCCAAGATACAACAGGGGGCACAGAGCAGTACTTC	CASSQDTTGGTEQYF
15	.	TRBV6-1	TRBJ1-5	TRBD1	TGTGCCAGCAGTGAAGCGACAGGGAGGTTGCAGCCCCAGCATTTT	CASSEATGRLQPQHF
13	.	TRBV7-2	TRBJ2-3	.	TGTGCCAGCAGCCTCGACCAGCGAGATACGCAGTATTTT	CASSLDQRDTQYF
13	.	TRBV29-1	TRBJ1-4	TRBD1	TGCAGCGCCTCAGGGGGGGATCGGGAAAAACTGTTTTTT	CSASGGDREKLFF
14	.	TRBV4-1	TRBJ1-3	.	TGCGCCAGCAGCCGATTCGACTCTGGAAACACCATATATTTT	CASSRFDSGNTIYF
19	once	TRBV9	TRBJ2-3	TRBD2	TGTGCCAGCAGCGTCCTGACTAGCGGGGGGGCTGGAAGCACAGATACGCAGTATTTT	CASSVLTSGGAGSTDTQYF
14	.	TRBV11-2	TRBJ2-7	.	TGTGCCAGCAGCTCCGGGGGCGTCTCCTACGAGCAGTACTTC	CASSSGGVSYEQYF
15	.	TRBV6-1	TRBJ1-5	.	TGTGCCAGCAGTGAGGGGGGAAGGGGCAATCAGCCCCAGCATTTT	CASSEGGRGNQPQHF
19	.	TRBV9	TRBJ2-1	.	TGTGCCAGCAGCCGACGCAGGGCGGGGGCGCTGGGGCCCTACAATGAGCAGTTCTTC	CASSRRRAGALGPYNEQFF
15	once	TRBV5-1	TRBJ1-5	.	TGCGCCAGCAGCTTGGGTGGGGGACGAAATCAGCCCCAGCATTTT	CASSLGGGRNQPQHF
13	.	TRBV30	TRBJ1-1	.	TGTGCCTGGAGCCCCGACAGGAACACTGAAGCTTTCTTT	CAWSPDRNTEAFF
14	once	TRBV7-9	TRBJ1-3	TRBD1	TGTGCCAGCCGACAGGGGTTCTCTGGAAACACCATATATTTT	CASRQGFSGNTIYF
18	.	TRBV5-6	TRBJ1-5	.	TGTGCCAGCAGCTCCAATAGCCTTCGACTGACTAGCAATCAGCCCCAGCATTTT	CASSSNSLRLTSNQPQHF
13	.	TRBV11-2	TRBJ2-5	.	TGTGCCAGCAGCTTAGCCAGAATAGAGACCCAGTACTTC	CASSLARIETQYF
15	.	TRBV2	TRBJ1-2	.	TGTGCCAGCAGTGAGTCAGGGATCGAGTTGGATGGCTACACCTTC	CASSESGIELDGYTF
17	few	TRBV19	TRBJ1-6	.	TGTGCCAGTAGACCCCCGGGACGCCGATTTGGGGATTCACCCCTCCACTTT	CASRPPGRRFGDSPLHF
13	.	TRBV19	TRBJ1-2	TRBD1	TGTGCCAGCAACAGGGGTAAGGGCTATGGCTACACCTTC	CASNRGKGYGYTF
16	.	TRBV9	TRBJ2-3	TRBD2	TGTGCCAGCAGCATAAGAGCGGGGGGGCCCGCAGATACGCAGTATTTT	CASSIRAGGPADTQYF
17	.	TRBV5-1	TRBJ2-2	.	TGCGCCAGCAGCCCCCGGGCGGGTCCCGGGAGTGGCGGGGAGCTGTTTTTT	CASSPRAGPGSGGELFF
14	.	TRBV4-3	TRBJ1-2	TRBD1	TGCGCCAGCAGCCAAGATTTCGGACAGGGGCGCTACACCTTC	CASSQDFGQGRYTF
15	.	TRBV7-2	TRBJ2-7	.	TGTGCCAGCAGCTTAAGGAGGGGAACCCCCTACGAGCAGTACTTC	CASSLRRGTPYEQYF
17	.	TRBV5-4	TRBJ2-1	TRBD1	TGTGCCAGCAGCTCCACTACCGGGACAGGGGTTGTTTATGAGCAGTTCTTC	CASSSTTGTGVVYEQFF
13	.	TRBV6-5	TRBJ1-1	.	TGTGCCACCCCACCCGGGCCATACACTGAAGCTTTCTTT	CATPPGPYTEAFF
14	.	TRBV7-2	TRBJ2-7	.	TGTGCCAGCAGCTTTTTTGTTACGAGCTACGAGCAGTACTTC	CASSFFVTSYEQYF
14	.	TRBV6-6	TRBJ2-1	.	TGTGCCAGCAGTTGGGGGGCGTTATACAATGAGCAGTTCTTC	CASSWGALYNEQFF
17	.	TRBV7-2	TRBJ1-2	TRBD1	TGTGCCAGCAGCGCGTCCCGGGACAGGGGGCTCCGGGGTGGCTACACCTTC	CASSASRDRGLRGGYTF
18	.	TRBV4-3	TRBJ2-7	TRBD2	TGCGCCAGCAGCCAAGATGTAGGTAGCGGGGGGTCACCCTACGAGCAGTACTTC	CASSQDVGSGGSPYEQYF
16	.	TRBV7-8	TRBJ1-1	.	TGTGCCAGCAGCTTAGTTGGTCAGTTCGTGAACACTGAAGCTTTCTTT	CASSLVGQFVNTEAFF
15	.	TRBV28	TRBJ1-6	TRBD1	TGTGCCAGCAGTTTAAGAGGGACAGGGATTTCACCCCTCCACTTT	CASSLRGTGISPLHF
14	.	TRBV5-1	TRBJ1-6	TRBD1	TGCGCCAGCAGCAAGGACAGGGGGGATTCACCCCTCCACTTT	CASSKDRGDSPLHF
13	.	TRBV7-3	TRBJ2-7	.	TGTGCCAGCAGAAGGACGGGATCCTACGAGCAGTACTTC	CASRRTGSYEQYF
14	.	TRBV19	TRBJ2-7	.	TGTGCCAGTAGCGAGGGACACCTTTTCTACGAGCAGTACTTC	CASSEGHLFYEQYF
14	.	TRBV27	TRBJ1-1	.	TGTGCCAGCAGTTTTTTTTTGGGGGACACTGAAGCTTTCTTT	CASSFFLGDTEAFF
14	.	TRBV11-2	TRBJ1-2	TRBD1	TGTGCCAGCAGCTTAGGGGGACAGGGCCGTGGCTACACCTTC	CASSLGGQGRGYTF
16	once	TRBV7-2	TRBJ1-6	TRBD1	TGTGCCAGCAGCTTAGGACAGGGGGATCATAATTCACCCCTCCACTTT	CASSLGQGDHNSPLHF
16	.	TRBV5-1	TRBJ2-3	.	TGCGCCAGCAGCCCATCGGGACAGGCGGGGGAAGATACGCAGTATTTT	CASSPSGQAGEDTQYF
17	few	TRBV11-2	TRBJ2-7	TRBD2	TGTGCCAGCAGCCCTGCTTTCCGTCGCGGGGGTAGTTACGAGCAGTACTTC	CASSPAFRRGGSYEQYF
18	few	TRBV6-1	TRBJ1-3	TRBD1	TGTGCCAGCAGTGGGGGGAAACGGACAGGGTATATTGGAAACACCATATATTTT	CASSGGKRTGYIGNTIYF
16	.	TRBV23-1	TRBJ2-3	.	TGCGCCAGCAGTCAATCTTGGTCCGACAGCACAGATACGCAGTATTTT	CASSQSWSDSTDTQYF
14	.	TRBV29-1	TRBJ2-7	.	TGCAGCGCCGTTCCTCGAGACAGGACTTACGAGCAGTACTTC	CSAVPRDRTYEQYF
16	.	TRBV7-8	TRBJ1-6	.	TGTGCCAGCAGCACTCCGGGACTCCTTTATAATTCACCCCTCCACTTT	CASSTPGLLYNSPLHF
15	.	TRBV6-6	TRBJ2-7	.	TGTGCCAGCAGCCTCCGGTCAGGCACCAACTACGAGCAGTACTTC	CASSLRSGTNYEQYF
11	.	TRBV30	TRBJ1-2	.	TGTGCCTGGAGTGTAGGGTTCGGCTACACCTTC	CAWSVGFGYTF
15	.	TRBV7-2	TRBJ1-2	TRBD1	TGTGCCAGCAGCTTCTCCCGGGGACAGGGGAATGGCTACACCTTC	CASSFSRGQGNGYTF